Described below is a single T cell receptor (beta chain) sequence and its context. A Seattle source enrolled patients during active infection and followed them longitudinally. This sample was taken from a study of blood T cell repertoires in COVID-19. As for the study in general: T cells, B-cell-depleted T cells, or PBMCs provided the cDNA or gDNA that served as material.

This CDR3 has 13 amino acids. V lost 2 bases and J lost 0, with 3 bases in between. Under the authors' procedure: Estimation of nucleated cell counts relied on the amplification of reference gene primers. The assay was immunoSEQ multiplex PCR, and TCRdb's table has in-frame clones only and misses some. For V, J and clone size, that table is used; D and trimming come from the DNA. Of more than 200,000 clones listed, around 87% are singletons. Sequenced sample: peripheral blood. The chain links TRBV12-3 or TRBV12-4 to TRBJ2-3, with unresolved D. The sequence derives from a woman between 50 and 59 years old with COVID-19, enrolled during active disease. The CDR3 is CASSLPSTDTQYF. The CDR3 DNA sequence: TGTGCCAGCAGTTTACCAAGCACAGATACGCAGTATTTT.